The rows below give T cell receptor beta chains drawn from one sample of a study of shared clonotypes between healthy human individuals. Some clones are missing from TCRdb's copy, which holds only in-frame ones; the method was immunoSEQ multiplex PCR. The sample yields approximately 1.9 million clones, just under 95% seen once. The sequenced sample was naive CD8+ T cells from PBMCs. The receptors stem from a man between 18 and 35 years old in good health. Some clones in this sample may be carry-over from other donors' samples. Both conserved end residues are part of each CDR3. Fields, in order: J gene, V gene, D gene, clone size, CDR3 DNA, CDR3 protein. A D gene is named only where the DNA matches it firmly. Only part of the rows carry a size: once, few, many, or a class if the clone is expanded.

>TRBJ1-1|TRBV5-1|NA|NA
TGCGCCAGCACTCCCCAAACCGGGACAATGACCTTTTTGAACACTGAAGCTTTCTTT
CASTPQTGTMTFLNTEAFF
>TRBJ2-7|TRBV5-1|TRBD2|once
TGCGCCAGCAGCTTCCCCCGACTAGCGGGATCCCACGAGCAGTACTTC
CASSFPRLAGSHEQYF
>TRBJ2-1|TRBV6-5|NA|NA
TGTGCCAGCAGGGCCGGCTTCAATGAGCAGTTCTTC
CASRAGFNEQFF
>TRBJ2-7|TRBV28|TRBD1|NA
TGTGCCAGCAGTTCGACAGGGTCCTACGAGCAGTACTTC
CASSSTGSYEQYF
>TRBJ2-1|TRBV4-1|NA|NA
TGCGCCAGCAGCCTAGCCGATATAGGGTTCTCCTACAATGAGCAGTTCTTC
CASSLADIGFSYNEQFF
>TRBJ2-1|TRBV4-3|TRBD1|NA
TGCGCCAGCAGCCCACAGGGGGCAAGCTACAATGAGCAGTTCTTC
CASSPQGASYNEQFF
>TRBJ2-7|TRBV19|NA|once
TGTGCCAGTAGTATAGCGCGGGCTTCGAACGAGCAGTACTTC
CASSIARASNEQYF
>TRBJ2-2|TRBV7-6|NA|NA
TGTGCCAGCAGCCCGGGTCCGGAGTCCGGGGAGCTGTTTTTT
CASSPGPESGELFF
>TRBJ1-3|TRBV7-2|NA|NA
TGTGCCAGCAGCCCGGGACCCCTCACGGGGGACACCATATATTTT
CASSPGPLTGDTIYF
>TRBJ2-7|TRBV12-5|NA|NA
TGTGCTAGTGGTTTGGACACTCGGATGGAGCAGTACTTC
CASGLDTRMEQYF
>TRBJ2-5|TRBV10-3|TRBD1|NA
TGTGCCACCTGGGGACAGACGCAAGAGACCCAGTACTTC
CATWGQTQETQYF
>TRBJ2-2|TRBV14|TRBD2|NA
TGTGCCAGCAGCCTGTCAGCGGGAAGGACCGGGGAGCTGTTTTTT
CASSLSAGRTGELFF
>TRBJ2-3|TRBV5-1|NA|NA
TGCGCCAGCAGCTTGGGACATGGGAGATCATTGACAGATACGCAGTATTTT
CASSLGHGRSLTDTQYF
>TRBJ2-5|TRBV28|NA|once
TGTGCCAGCAGTTTAGGCAGGCAAGAGACCCAGTACTTC
CASSLGRQETQYF
>TRBJ1-3|TRBV11-2|NA|NA
TGTGCCAGCAGCTTAGAAGAGTTCCCAGGGGCTGGAAACACCATATATTTT
CASSLEEFPGAGNTIYF
>TRBJ1-4|TRBV27|NA|NA
TGTGCCAGCCGTCCATCTCTGGGGGAAAAACTGTTTTTT
CASRPSLGEKLFF
>TRBJ2-7|TRBV2|NA|NA
TGTGCCAGCAAGGCGGAGGATTGGTACGAGCAGTACTTC
CASKAEDWYEQYF
>TRBJ2-7|TRBV6-5|NA|NA
TGTGCCAGCAGTTCAGATAGCCTGTCCTACGAGCAGTACTTC
CASSSDSLSYEQYF
>TRBJ2-7|TRBV7-8|NA|NA
TGTGCCAGCAGCTTAGAGGGGCCCCTCGGTTATTCTAGCTCCTACGAGCAGTACTTC
CASSLEGPLGYSSSYEQYF
>TRBJ2-5|TRBV5-8|TRBD1|NA
TGTGCCAGCAGCCCAGGGGGTGAGGCCGTTCAAGAGACCCAGTACTTC
CASSPGGEAVQETQYF
>TRBJ2-5|TRBV7-9|NA|NA
TGTGCCAGCAGCACGATCCCAGAGACCCAGTACTTC
CASSTIPETQYF
>TRBJ2-1|TRBV28|TRBD2|NA
TGTGCCAGCAGGCGACCCTCCTGGCGGGAGGGGTTGAATGAGCAGTTCTTC
CASRRPSWREGLNEQFF
>TRBJ2-7|TRBV27|NA|NA
TGTGCCAGCAGTTTCCAGACGGCATCCTACGAGCAGTACTTC
CASSFQTASYEQYF
>TRBJ2-7|TRBV6-5|NA|NA
TGTGCCAGCAGTTACTCGGCCGAAGAGTACTACGAGCAGTACTTC
CASSYSAEEYYEQYF
>TRBJ2-7|TRBV7-9|NA|NA
TGTGCCAGCAGCGCAGGGGCAAGCGAGCAGTACTTC
CASSAGASEQYF
>TRBJ1-3|TRBV9|NA|NA
TGTGCCAGCAGCGTTGCAGGGGCGGCTGGAAACACCATATATTTT
CASSVAGAAGNTIYF
>TRBJ1-1|TRBV19|NA|NA
TGTGCCAGTAGTCCTTACAGTATGAACACTGAAGCTTTCTTT
CASSPYSMNTEAFF
>TRBJ2-5|TRBV10-2|TRBD1|once
TGCGCCAGCAGGGACAGGGGACAAGAGACCCAGTACTTC
CASRDRGQETQYF
>TRBJ2-3|TRBV9|NA|NA
TGTGCCAGCAGCGTAGTCGGACACGCCCGGGGAGATACGCAGTATTTT
CASSVVGHARGDTQYF
>TRBJ1-2|TRBV7-9|TRBD1|NA
TGTGCCAGCACCGGAGGGGCAGGGGGAAGCTATGGCTACACCTTC
CASTGGAGGSYGYTF
>TRBJ2-1|TRBV5-1|NA|NA
TGCGCCAGCAGCTGGGGAGGATCGGGGAAGAGTGAGCAGTTCTTC
CASSWGGSGKSEQFF
>TRBJ1-1|TRBV7-9|NA|once
TGTGCCAGCAGCGCCAGGAACACTGAAGCTTTCTTT
CASSARNTEAFF
>TRBJ2-7|TRBV27|NA|NA
TGTGCCAGCAGTCCAACCCTAGCGAGGAGACACGAGCAGTACTTC
CASSPTLARRHEQYF